Shown below are 22 T cell receptor beta chains from a single sample sequenced in a study of blood T cell repertoires in COVID-19. Libraries were prepared by immunoSEQ multiplex PCR; TCRdb keeps only in-frame clonotypes and omits some of them. Of about 170,000 clones in the sample, approximately 80% were seen once. The sequencing sample was made of peripheral blood. These receptors came from a woman of 80 years or more with COVID-19, enrolled during active disease.

This sequence joins TRBV25-1 and TRBJ1-5, with 9 bases fitting TRBD1. This CDR3 is 14 amino acids long. Trimming cost V 3 bases and J 4 bases; bases outside gene matches: 1. CDR1 is MGHDK and CDR2 is SYGVNS in the germline V gene. In DNA form, the CDR3 reads TGTGCCAGCAGTGAGACAGGGGGGAATCAGCCCCAGCATTTT. It encodes CASSETGGNQPQHF.

This chain uses TRBV24-1 with TRBJ1-3, with TRBD1 as a possible D gene (5 bases). The CDR3 contains 15 residues. The V end lost 3 bases, the J end lost 2 bases, and 10 bases lay between the germline ends. Per germline, CDR1 KGHDR and CDR2 SFDVKD. CDR3 in amino acids: CATSDSRGTGNTIYF. CDR3 nucleotides: TGTGCCACCAGTGATAGTAGGGGTACTGGAAACACCATATATTTT.

This chain connects TRBV5-4 to TRBJ1-3, with 8 nucleotides matching TRBD1. The CDR3 length is 16 residues. Unmatched junction bases numbered 7, after V lost 2 bases and J lost 3 bases. The germline CDR1 and CDR2 sequences are SGHNT and YYREEE (reference sequence). CDR3 sequence reads: CASSFDRGAGGNTIYF. The CDR3 coding sequence is TGTGCCAGCAGCTTTGACAGGGGAGCCGGTGGAAACACCATATATTTT.

The V and J genes are TRBV6-2 or TRBV6-3 and TRBJ2-1, with 8 bases identical to TRBD2. V gave up 4 bases and J gave up 0 bases; unmatched junction bases: 5. From germline, CDR1 is MNHEY and CDR2 SVGEGT. The CDR3 covers 16 residues. As DNA, the CDR3 is TGTGCCAGCAGTTCTATGAGCGGGAGCTCCTACAATGAGCAGTTCTTC. Translating it yields CASSSMSGSSYNEQFF.

This clone turned up a few times. The CDR3 loop is CASSVTSGSNEQFF. The CDR3 DNA sequence: TGTGCCAGCAGCGTCACTAGCGGGAGCAATGAGCAGTTCTTC. The genes are TRBV13 and TRBJ2-1; TRBD2 aligns across 11 bases. The CDR3 is made up of 14 amino acids. The V gene's germline CDR1 is PRHDT and CDR2 FYEKMQ (reference sequence). J lost 6 bases, V lost 5 bases, and 3 bases had no gene match.

The chain employs TRBV5-1 and TRBJ1-1, with D possibly TRBD1 on 6 matching bases. CDR1 and CDR2 (germline): SGHRS, YFSETQ. The CDR3 sequence is 14 residues long. Deletions cut 4 bases from V and 2 bases from J, with 12 bases between. The DNA for the CDR3 is TGCGCCAGCAGCGCCGGACAGATAAACACTGAAGCTTTCTTT. It codes for CASSAGQINTEAFF.

The chain recombines TRBV25-1 with TRBJ1-2; 7 bases are a match to TRBD1. The V gene's germline CDR1 is MGHDK and CDR2 SYGVNS. The CDR3 contains 12 residues. V dropped 6 bases and J dropped 2; count of bases not matched to a gene: 0. The CDR3 coding sequence is TGTGCCAGCAGGGGACAGAACTATGGCTACACCTTC. As protein: CASRGQNYGYTF.

The CDR3 loop is CASSPGQGRREKLFF. DNA of the CDR3: TGTGCCAGCAGCCCGGGACAGGGGCGGCGTGAAAAACTGTTTTTT. The rearrangement links TRBV7-9 to TRBJ1-4, with 10 bases that match TRBD1. J gave up 7 bases and V 5 bases, and 7 bases lay outside the gene matches. The CDR3 is 15 residues long. Germline V gene sequence: CDR1 SEHNR, CDR2 FQNEAQ (reference sequence).

This chain joins TRBV4-1 and TRBJ1-5, with a possible D match to TRBD1 (5 bases). Germline CDR1 and CDR2: MGHRA and YSYEKL. The CDR3 runs 14 residues. Trimming removed 9 bases at V and 3 bases at J, with 15 bases between. The CDR3: CASEEGTNNQPQHF. The CDR3 DNA follows: TGCGCCAGTGAGGAGGGGACGAACAATCAGCCCCAGCATTTT.

The chain links TRBV4-1 to TRBJ2-6; D call uncertain. The germline V gene has CDR1 MGHRA and CDR2 YSYEKL. The CDR3 loop spans 16 amino acids. With 1 base removed from V and 0 bases from J, the gap between germline ends came to 7 bases. The CDR3 region has the DNA TGCGCCAGCAGCCAAGCGACAAACTCTGGGGCCAACGTCCTGACTTTC. It specifies CASSQATNSGANVLTF.

The chain recombines TRBV6-5 with TRBJ2-1; TRBD1 is a possible D gene (5 bases). CDR1 and CDR2 (germline): MNHEY, SVGAGI. V was pared by 7 bases and J by 8 bases, with 15 bases between. This CDR3 has 13 residues. The CDR3 DNA reads TGTGCCAGCATTAGGGCCCCAGGGTATGAGCAGTTCTTC. Encoded protein: CASIRAPGYEQFF.

This chain uses TRBV11-2 with TRBJ1-1; D ambiguous. CDR3 size: 13 residues. The germline V gene encodes CDR1 SGHAT and CDR2 FQNNGV. V lost 2 bases and J lost 1, with 5 bases in between. CDR3 coding DNA: TGTGCCAGCAGCTTAACACAGAACACTGAAGCTTTCTTT. This encodes CASSLTQNTEAFF.

V and J are TRBV7-2 and TRBJ1-2; D possibly corresponds to TRBD1 (6 bases). Per germline, CDR1 SGHTA and CDR2 FQGNSA. Trimming shortened V by 1 base and J by 4 bases, and 13 bases separated the two germline ends. CDR3 size: 15 residues. CDR3 in DNA: TGTGCCAGCAGCTTAGGTGCGGGGGGCGGCTATGGCTACACCTTC. Encoded protein: CASSLGAGGGYGYTF.

The rearrangement uses TRBV4-1 and TRBJ2-7; 7 nucleotides align to TRBD2. With 0 bases clipped from V and 2 bases from J, the junction kept 7 bases outside the gene matches. CDR1 and CDR2 from the germline V gene are MGHRA and YSYEKL. This CDR3 has 16 residues. The CDR3 is CASSQDGAGTTYEQYF. DNA of the CDR3: TGCGCCAGCAGCCAAGATGGGGCAGGGACTACCTACGAGCAGTACTTC.

This chain joins TRBV7-9 and TRBJ2-1; no clear D gene. CDR1 and CDR2 (germline): SEHNR, FQNEAQ (reference sequence). The CDR3 has 12 residues. The V end lost 0 bases, the J end lost 10 bases, and 7 bases lay between the germline ends. The CDR3 protein is CASSLATPEQFF. The DNA for the CDR3 is TGTGCCAGCAGCTTAGCGACACCAGAGCAGTTCTTC.

Written as DNA, the CDR3 is TGCGCCAGCAGCCACGCCGCCCGGGTCCTTGGCTACACCTTC. This encodes CASSHAARVLGYTF. V is TRBV4-1 and J is TRBJ1-2, with unresolved D. The CDR3 has 14 amino acids. Germline CDR1 reads MGHRA; CDR2 reads YSYEKL. Between the trimmed V and J ends, which lost 3 bases and 7 bases, there was a span of 15 bases.

The chain couples TRBV27 to TRBJ2-7; 8 nucleotides match TRBD1. Trimming at V came to 7 bases and at J to 3 bases, leaving 11 bases not matched to a gene. The CDR3 runs 15 residues. CDR1 MNHEY and CDR2 SMNVEV come from the germline V gene (reference sequence). CDR3 in DNA: TGTGCCAGCAAGACAGGGGCCCCCAATCTCTACGAGCAGTACTTC. Residues: CASKTGAPNLYEQYF.

This sequence joins TRBV10-3 and TRBJ1-1; no firm D call. Germline lookup yields CDR1 ENHRY and CDR2 SYGVKD. V gave up 5 bases and J gave up 1 base, with 8 bases separating them. This CDR3 has 13 amino acids. CDR3 DNA: TGTGCCATCAGTATGACGGGGAACACTGAAGCTTTCTTT. It translates to CAISMTGNTEAFF.

The chain combines TRBV27 with TRBJ2-7, with D uncertain. V lost 10 bases and J lost 0, with 16 bases in between. The germline CDR1 and CDR2 sequences are MNHEY and SMNVEV (reference sequence). The CDR3 contains 14 residues. CDR3 loop: CATRRTTVSYEQYF. The CDR3 nucleotides are TGTGCCACCAGACGTACTACGGTCTCCTACGAGCAGTACTTC.

The J gene is TRBJ2-5, the V gene TRBV7-3; 7 bases map to TRBD2. The V gene's germline CDR1 is SGHTA and CDR2 FQGTGA. The V segment lost 5 bases and the J segment 4 bases; nucleotides outside the gene matches: 10. The CDR3 is 15 amino acids. CDR3 sequence reads: CASSPGGGGGETQYF. Written as DNA, the CDR3 is TGTGCCAGCAGCCCCGGCGGGGGAGGAGGAGAGACCCAGTACTTC.

J is TRBJ1-2 and V is TRBV7-9; tentatively, D is TRBD1 (5 bases). Trimming shortened V by 7 bases and J by 3 bases, and 9 bases separated the two germline ends. The V gene's germline CDR1 is SEHNR and CDR2 FQNEAQ (reference sequence). The CDR3 covers 12 residues. CDR3 in DNA: TGTGCCAGCACCCCGGGGGACTATGGCTACACCTTC. It codes for CASTPGDYGYTF.

The chain is built from TRBV2 and TRBJ1-4; tentatively, D is TRBD1 (6 bases). Germline V gives CDR1 SNHLY, CDR2 FYNNEI. V lost 3 bases and J 4 bases, leaving 12 bases between the germline ends. The CDR3 totals 15 residues. The CDR3 loop is CASSEGGLGNEKLFF. CDR3 in DNA: TGTGCCAGCAGTGAGGGGGGGCTCGGTAATGAAAAACTGTTTTTT.